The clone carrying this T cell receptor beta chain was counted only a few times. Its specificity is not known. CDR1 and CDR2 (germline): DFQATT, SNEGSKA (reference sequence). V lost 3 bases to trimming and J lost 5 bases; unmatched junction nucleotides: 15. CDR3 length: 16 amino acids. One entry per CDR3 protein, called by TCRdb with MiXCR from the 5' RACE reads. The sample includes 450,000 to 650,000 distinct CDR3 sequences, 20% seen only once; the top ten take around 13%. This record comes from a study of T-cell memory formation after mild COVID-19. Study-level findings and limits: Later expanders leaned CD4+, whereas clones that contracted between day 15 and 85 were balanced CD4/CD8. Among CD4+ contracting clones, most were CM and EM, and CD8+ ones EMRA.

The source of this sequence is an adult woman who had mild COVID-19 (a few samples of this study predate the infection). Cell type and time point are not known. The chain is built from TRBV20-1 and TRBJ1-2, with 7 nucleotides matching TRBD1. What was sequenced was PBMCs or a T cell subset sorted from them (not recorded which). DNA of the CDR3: TGCAGTGCTAGTAAAACCGACAGGGCCCTTCGATATGGCTACACCTTC. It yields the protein CSASKTDRALRYGYTF.